What follows is one TCR beta chain and its context. The sample is drawn from a study of blood T cell repertoires in COVID-19. Study-wide background: Sample material is recorded as cDNA or gDNA derived from T cells, B-cell-depleted T cells, or PBMCs.

Seattle patient enrollment occurred during active infection, with longitudinal follow-up thereafter. Profiling relied on immunoSEQ multiplex PCR, and the TCRdb table lists in-frame clones only, not all of them. The table lists a few hundred thousand clones, roughly nine tenths of them singletons. This TCR was sampled from a woman in her twenties or thirties with COVID-19, enrolled during active disease. The sequenced material came from peripheral blood.

This chain's CDR3 is CASSLGGRRYTGELFF. The CDR3 nucleotides are TGTGCCAGCAGCTTAGGTGGGAGGAGGTACACCGGGGAGCTGTTTTTT. The chain carries TRBV7-2 and TRBJ2-2; a possible D gene is TRBD2 (6 bases). Germline CDR1 reads SGHTA; CDR2 reads FQGNSA. Trimming cost V 1 base and J 3 bases, with 12 bases left between them. The CDR3 totals 16 residues.